This TCR beta chain came from a study of radiation and T cells in renal cell carcinoma. Study-level information: Nephrectomy followed 15 Gy stereotactic body radiation by 4 weeks. The study, taken as a whole, reports: No pretreatment tumor biopsies were available for baseline clonotypes.

The protocol was immunoSEQ multiplex PCR, while the TCRdb copy is restricted to in-frame clones and leaves out a portion. The sample lists 130,000 to 150,000 clones, roughly 90% occurring once. V was clipped by 4 bases and J by 0 bases, with 16 bases between them. The CDR3 has 16 amino acids. Per the germline V gene, CDR1 is SGHKS and CDR2 is YYEKEE (reference sequence). Of note for this clone: Its specificity is unknown.

Time point described: baseline pretreatment blood. Treatment defined: 15 Gy SBRT to primary tumor, nephrectomy 4 weeks later. Clear cell pathology was present in this patient's renal cell carcinoma. The chain joins TRBV5-5 to TRBJ1-1; tentatively, D is TRBD1 (5 bases). The TCR originated in a woman in her 70s with renal cell carcinoma. Here the sequenced sample was blood, taken from a patient whose treatment included radiotherapy and nephrectomy. CDR3 DNA: TGTGCCAGCAGCCAAGAACCGGGACGGATGAACACTGAAGCTTTCTTT. This sequence encodes CASSQEPGRMNTEAFF.